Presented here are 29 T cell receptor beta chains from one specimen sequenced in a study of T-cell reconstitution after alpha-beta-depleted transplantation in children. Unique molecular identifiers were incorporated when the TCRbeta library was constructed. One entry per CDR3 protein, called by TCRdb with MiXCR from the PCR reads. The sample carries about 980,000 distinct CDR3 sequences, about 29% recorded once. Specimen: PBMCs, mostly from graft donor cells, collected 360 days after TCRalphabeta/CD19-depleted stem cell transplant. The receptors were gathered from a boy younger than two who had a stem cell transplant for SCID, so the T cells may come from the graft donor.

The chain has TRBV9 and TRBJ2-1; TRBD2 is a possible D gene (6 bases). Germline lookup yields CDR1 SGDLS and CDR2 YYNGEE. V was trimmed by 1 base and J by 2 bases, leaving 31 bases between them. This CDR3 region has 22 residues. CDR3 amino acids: CASSVSKTRELASLRAYNEQFF. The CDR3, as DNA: TGTGCCAGCAGCGTATCAAAGACGAGGGAGCTAGCGTCCCTCCGCGCCTACAATGAGCAGTTCTTC.

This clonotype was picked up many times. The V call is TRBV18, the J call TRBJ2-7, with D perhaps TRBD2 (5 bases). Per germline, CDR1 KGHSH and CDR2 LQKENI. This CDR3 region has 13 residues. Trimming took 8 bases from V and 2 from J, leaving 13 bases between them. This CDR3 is CASSPRAAYEQYF. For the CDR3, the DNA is TGTGCCAGCAGCCCTAGAGCGGCCTACGAGCAGTACTTC.

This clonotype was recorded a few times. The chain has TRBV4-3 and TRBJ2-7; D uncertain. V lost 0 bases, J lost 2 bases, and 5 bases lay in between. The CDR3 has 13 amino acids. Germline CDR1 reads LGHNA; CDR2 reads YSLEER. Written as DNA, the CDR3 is TGCGCCAGCAGCCAAGATTGGACCTACGAGCAGTACTTC. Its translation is CASSQDWTYEQYF.

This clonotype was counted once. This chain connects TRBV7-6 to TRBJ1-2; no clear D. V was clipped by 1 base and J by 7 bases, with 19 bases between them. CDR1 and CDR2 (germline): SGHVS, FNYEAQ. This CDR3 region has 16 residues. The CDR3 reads CASSLVLGPPWVGYTF. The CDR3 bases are TGTGCCAGCAGCTTAGTTTTAGGGCCACCTTGGGTTGGCTACACCTTC.

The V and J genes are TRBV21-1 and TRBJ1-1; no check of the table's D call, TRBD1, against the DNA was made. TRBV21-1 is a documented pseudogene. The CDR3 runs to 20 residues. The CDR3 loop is CASSKEGRKTGAIMNTEAFF. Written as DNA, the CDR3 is TGTGCCAGCAGCAAAGAGGGGAGGAAGACAGGGGCGATCATGAACACTGAAGCTTTCTTT.

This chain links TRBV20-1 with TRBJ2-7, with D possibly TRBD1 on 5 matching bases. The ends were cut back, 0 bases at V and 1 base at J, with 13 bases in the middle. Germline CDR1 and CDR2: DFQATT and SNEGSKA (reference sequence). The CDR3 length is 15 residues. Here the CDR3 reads CSARDWKTGSYEQYF. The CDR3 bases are TGCAGTGCTAGAGATTGGAAAACAGGTTCCTACGAGCAGTACTTC.

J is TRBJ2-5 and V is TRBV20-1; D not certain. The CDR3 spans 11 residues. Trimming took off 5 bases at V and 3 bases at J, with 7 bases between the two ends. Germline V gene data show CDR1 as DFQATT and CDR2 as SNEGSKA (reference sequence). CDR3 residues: CSAAPEETQYF. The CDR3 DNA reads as TGCAGTGCTGCCCCTGAAGAGACCCAGTACTTC.

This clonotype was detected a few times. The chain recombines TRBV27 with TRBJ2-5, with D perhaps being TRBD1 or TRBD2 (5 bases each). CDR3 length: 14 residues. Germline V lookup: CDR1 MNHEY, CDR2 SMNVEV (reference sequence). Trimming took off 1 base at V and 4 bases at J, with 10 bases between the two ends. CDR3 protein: CASSLLGVRETQYF. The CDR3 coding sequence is TGTGCCAGCAGTTTATTGGGGGTTAGAGAGACCCAGTACTTC.

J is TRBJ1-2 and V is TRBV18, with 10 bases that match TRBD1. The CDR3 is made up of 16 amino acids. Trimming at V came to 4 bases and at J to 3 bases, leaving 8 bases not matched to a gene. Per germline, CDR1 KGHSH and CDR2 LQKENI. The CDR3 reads CASSHSTGGRDYGYTF. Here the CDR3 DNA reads TGTGCCAGCTCACACTCGACAGGGGGCCGAGACTATGGCTACACCTTC.

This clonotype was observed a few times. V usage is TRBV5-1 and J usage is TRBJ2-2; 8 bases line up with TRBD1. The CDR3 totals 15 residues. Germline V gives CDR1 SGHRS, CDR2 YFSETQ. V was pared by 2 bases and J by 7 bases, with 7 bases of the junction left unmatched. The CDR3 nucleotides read TGCGCCAGCAGCTTACCCCGGACAGGGCTCGGGGAGCTGTTTTTT. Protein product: CASSLPRTGLGELFF.

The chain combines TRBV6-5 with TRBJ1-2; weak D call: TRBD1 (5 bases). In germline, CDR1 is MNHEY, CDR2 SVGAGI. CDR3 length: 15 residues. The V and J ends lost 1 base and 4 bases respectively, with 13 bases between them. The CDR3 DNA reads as TGTGCCAGCAGTTACTTCAGCGAGGGGATCTATGGCTACACCTTC. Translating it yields CASSYFSEGIYGYTF.

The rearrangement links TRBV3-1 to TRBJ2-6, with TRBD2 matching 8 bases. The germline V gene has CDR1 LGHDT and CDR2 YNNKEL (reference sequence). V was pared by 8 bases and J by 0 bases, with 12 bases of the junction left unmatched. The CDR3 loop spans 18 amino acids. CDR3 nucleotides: TGTGCCAGCGTAGGCGTGGCGGGGGGACCCTCTGGGGCCAACGTCCTGACTTTC. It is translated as CASVGVAGGPSGANVLTF.

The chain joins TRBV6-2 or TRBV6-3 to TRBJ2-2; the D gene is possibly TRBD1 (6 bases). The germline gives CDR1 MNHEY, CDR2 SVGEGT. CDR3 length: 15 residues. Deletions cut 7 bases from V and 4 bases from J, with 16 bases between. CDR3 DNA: TGTGCCAGCAAGCGCAGGGGAATGAGCACCGGGGAGCTGTTTTTT. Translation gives CASKRRGMSTGELFF.

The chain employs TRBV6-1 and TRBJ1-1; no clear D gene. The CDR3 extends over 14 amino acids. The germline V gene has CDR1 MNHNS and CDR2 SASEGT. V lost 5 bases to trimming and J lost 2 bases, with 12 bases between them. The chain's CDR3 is CASSLQDYNTEAFF. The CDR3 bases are TGTGCCAGCAGTCTTCAGGATTATAACACTGAAGCTTTCTTT.

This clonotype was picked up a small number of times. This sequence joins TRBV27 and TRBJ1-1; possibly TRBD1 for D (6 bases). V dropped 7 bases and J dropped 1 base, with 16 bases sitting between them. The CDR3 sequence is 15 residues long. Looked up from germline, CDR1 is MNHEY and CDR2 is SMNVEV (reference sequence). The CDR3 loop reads CASNKMGARNTEAFF. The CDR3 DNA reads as TGTGCCAGCAACAAAATGGGGGCGAGGAACACTGAAGCTTTCTTT.

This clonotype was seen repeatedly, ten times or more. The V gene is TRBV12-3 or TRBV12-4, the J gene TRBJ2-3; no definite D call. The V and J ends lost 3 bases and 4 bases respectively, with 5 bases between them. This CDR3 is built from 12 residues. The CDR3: CASSFRPDTQYF. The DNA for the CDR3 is TGTGCCAGCAGTTTTCGCCCAGATACGCAGTATTTT.

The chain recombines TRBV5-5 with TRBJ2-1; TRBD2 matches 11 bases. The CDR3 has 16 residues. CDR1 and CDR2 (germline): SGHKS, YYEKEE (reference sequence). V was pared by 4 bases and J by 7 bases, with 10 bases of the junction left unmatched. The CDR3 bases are TGTGCCAGCAGCGGGTCCGGACTAGCGGGCGGAAATGAGCAGTTCTTC. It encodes CASSGSGLAGGNEQFF.

Here the CDR3 DNA reads TGTGCCACTTCTGGTAGGGGGGCCCTAAAATCCTCCGAAGAGACCCAGTACTTC. Its protein product is CATSGRGALKSSEETQYF. The chain links TRBV24-1 to TRBJ2-5; D possibly uses TRBD1 or TRBD2 (6 bases each). Germline V gene data show CDR1 as KGHDR and CDR2 as SFDVKD. Trimming removed 10 bases from V and 3 bases from J, with 29 bases in between. This CDR3 has 18 residues.

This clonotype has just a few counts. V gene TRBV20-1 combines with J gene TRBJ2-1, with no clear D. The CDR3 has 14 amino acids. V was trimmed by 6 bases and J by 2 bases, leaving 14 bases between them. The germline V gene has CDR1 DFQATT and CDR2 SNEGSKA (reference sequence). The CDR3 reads CSAPHLMAYNEQFF. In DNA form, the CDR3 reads TGCAGTGCCCCACACCTTATGGCCTACAATGAGCAGTTCTTC.

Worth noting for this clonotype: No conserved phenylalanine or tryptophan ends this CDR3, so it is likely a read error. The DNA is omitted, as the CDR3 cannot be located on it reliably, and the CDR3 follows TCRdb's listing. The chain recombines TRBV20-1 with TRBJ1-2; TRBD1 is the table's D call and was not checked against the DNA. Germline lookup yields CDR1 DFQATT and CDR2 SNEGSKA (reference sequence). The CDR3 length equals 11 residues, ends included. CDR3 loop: CSAFRAERKTV.

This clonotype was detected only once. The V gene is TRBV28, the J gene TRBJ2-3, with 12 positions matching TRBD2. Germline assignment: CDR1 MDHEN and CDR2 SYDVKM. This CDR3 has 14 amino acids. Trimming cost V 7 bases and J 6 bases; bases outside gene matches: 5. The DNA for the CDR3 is TGTGCCAGCAAGACTAGCGGGGGAATGGATACGCAGTATTTT. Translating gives CASKTSGGMDTQYF.

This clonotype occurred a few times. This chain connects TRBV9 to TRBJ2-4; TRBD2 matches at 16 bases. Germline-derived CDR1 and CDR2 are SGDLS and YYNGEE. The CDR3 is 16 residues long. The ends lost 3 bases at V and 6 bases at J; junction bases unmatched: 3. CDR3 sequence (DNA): TGTGCCAGCAGCGCGGGACTAGCGGGGGGGCCAAACATTCAGTACTTC. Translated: CASSAGLAGGPNIQYF.

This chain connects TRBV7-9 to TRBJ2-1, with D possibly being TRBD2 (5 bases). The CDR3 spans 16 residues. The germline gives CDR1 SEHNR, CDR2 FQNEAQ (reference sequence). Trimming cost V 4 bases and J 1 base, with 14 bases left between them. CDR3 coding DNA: TGTGCCAGCAGCTCTATGCTCGGGATTTCCTACAATGAGCAGTTCTTC. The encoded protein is CASSSMLGISYNEQFF.

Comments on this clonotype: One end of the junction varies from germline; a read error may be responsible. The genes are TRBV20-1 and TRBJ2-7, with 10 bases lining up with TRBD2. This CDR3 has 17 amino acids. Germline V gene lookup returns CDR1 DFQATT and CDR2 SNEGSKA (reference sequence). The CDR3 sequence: CCARDPKGTSDNYEQYF. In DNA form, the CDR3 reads TGCTGTGCTAGAGACCCAAAAGGGACTAGCGATAACTACGAGCAGTACTTC.

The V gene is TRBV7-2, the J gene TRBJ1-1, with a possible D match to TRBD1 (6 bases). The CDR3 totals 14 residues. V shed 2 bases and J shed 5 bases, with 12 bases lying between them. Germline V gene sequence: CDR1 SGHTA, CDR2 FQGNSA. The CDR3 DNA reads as TGTGCCAGCAGCTTAAGGGGGACGCAAACTGAAGCTTTCTTT. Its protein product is CASSLRGTQTEAFF.

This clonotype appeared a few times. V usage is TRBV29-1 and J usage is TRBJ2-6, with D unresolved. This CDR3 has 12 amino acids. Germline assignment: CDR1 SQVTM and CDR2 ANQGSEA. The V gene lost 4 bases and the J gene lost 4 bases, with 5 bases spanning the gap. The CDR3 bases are TGCAGCGTTGTCGAGGGGGCCAACGTCCTGACTTTC. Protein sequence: CSVVEGANVLTF.

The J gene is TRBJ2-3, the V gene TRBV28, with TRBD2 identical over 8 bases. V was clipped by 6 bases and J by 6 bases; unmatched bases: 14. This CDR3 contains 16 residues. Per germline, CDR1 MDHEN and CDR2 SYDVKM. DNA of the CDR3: TGTGCCAGCAGCCCCCACGGTAGCGGGGTGAGGGATACGCAGTATTTT. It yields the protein CASSPHGSGVRDTQYF. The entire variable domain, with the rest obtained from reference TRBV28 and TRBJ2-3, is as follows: DVKVTQSSRYLVKRTGEKVFLECVQDMDHENMFWYRQDPGLGLRLIYFSYDVKMKEKGDIPEGYSVSREKKERFSLILESASTNQTSMYLCASSPHGSGVRDTQYFGPGTRLTVL.

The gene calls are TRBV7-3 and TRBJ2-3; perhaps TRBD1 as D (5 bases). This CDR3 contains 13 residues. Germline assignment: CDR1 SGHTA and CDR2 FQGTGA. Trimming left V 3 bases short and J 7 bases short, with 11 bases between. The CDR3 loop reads CASSLTANYTQYF. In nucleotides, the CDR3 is TGTGCCAGCAGCTTGACAGCGAACTATACGCAGTATTTT.

The CDR3 is CAISDRDSMNTEAFF. The CDR3 DNA sequence: TGTGCCATCAGTGATCGGGACAGTATGAACACTGAAGCTTTCTTT. The chain recombines TRBV10-3 with TRBJ1-1; 7 nucleotides agree with TRBD1. Unmatched junction bases numbered 4, after V lost 3 bases and J lost 0 bases. This CDR3 has 15 residues. Germline CDR1 is ENHRY and CDR2 is SYGVKD.